This is a list of T cell receptor beta chains from one sample in a study of shared clonotypes between healthy human individuals. Assay used: immunoSEQ multiplex PCR; TCRdb lists only in-frame clones, some missing. The sample yields some 490,000 clones, 81% seen once. The sequencing sample was made of PBMCs. The receptors were sampled from a woman aged 40 to 55 in good health. Some clones in this sample may be carry-over from other donors' samples. Each CDR3 is given with its conserved first and last residue. Each record gives: clone size, V gene, D gene, J gene, CDR3 protein, CDR3 DNA. A D gene is named only where the DNA matches it firmly. Not every row has a clone size; where given, it reads once, few, many or a size class.

few,TRBV28,TRBD1,TRBJ2-2,CASSAGTGDTGELFF,TGTGCCAGCAGTGCCGGGACAGGGGACACCGGGGAGCTGTTTTTT
NA,TRBV29-1,NA,TRBJ1-1,CSVVNPGMNTEVFF,TGCAGCGTTGTTAATCCAGGGATGAACACTGAGGTTTTCTTT
NA,TRBV7-9,NA,TRBJ1-3,CASSLRGQSSGNTIYF,TGTGCCAGCAGCTTGCGGGGGCAAAGCTCTGGAAACACCATATATTTT
once,TRBV7-7,NA,TRBJ2-1,CASSLDPGNNEQFF,TGTGCCAGCAGCTTAGATCCAGGGAACAATGAGCAGTTCTTC
NA,TRBV5-1,NA,TRBJ2-7,CASTPDLGYEQYF,TGCGCCAGCACCCCAGATTTAGGTTACGAGCAGTACTTC
NA,TRBV19,NA,TRBJ1-1,CASSTTDRNTEAFF,TGTGCCAGTAGTACAACGGACAGGAACACTGAAGCTTTCTTT
NA,TRBV5-3,NA,TRBJ1-6,CDAVRLLHF,TGTGATGCAGTCAGGCTCCTCCACTTT
NA,TRBV7-2,NA,TRBJ1-2,CASSNRAGGYTF,TGTGCCAGCAGCAACCGGGCCGGGGGCTACACCTTC
NA,TRBV2,NA,TRBJ2-5,CASRRAGGETQYF,TGTGCCAGCAGGCGAGCGGGTGGGGAGACCCAGTACTTC
NA,TRBV28,NA,TRBJ1-1,CASSPVNTEAFF,TGTGCCAGCAGCCCAGTGAACACTGAAGCTTTCTTT
NA,TRBV10-1,NA,TRBJ2-7,CASGGPYEQYF,TGCGCCAGCGGTGGGCCCTACGAGCAGTACTTC
once,TRBV11-2,NA,TRBJ2-3,CASSHPGPDTQYF,TGTGCCAGCAGCCACCCGGGGCCAGATACGCAGTATTTT
NA,TRBV19,NA,TRBJ2-2,CASSIGPVAGELFF,TGTGCCAGTAGTATTGGTCCCGTGGCCGGGGAGCTGTTTTTT
NA,TRBV5-1,NA,TRBJ1-1,CASSSQGQPNTEAFF,TGCGCCAGCAGCTCCCAAGGACAGCCGAACACTGAAGCTTTCTTT
NA,TRBV6-8,NA,TRBJ2-7,CASSYSMAGPGCGYEQYF,TGTGCCAGCAGTTACTCGATGGCGGGGCCCGGATGTGGTTACGAGCAGTACTTC
few,TRBV28,NA,TRBJ1-2,CASADGNYGYTF,TGTGCCAGTGCGGATGGGAACTATGGCTACACCTTC
NA,TRBV2,NA,TRBJ1-5,CASSVGDTVVWPQHF,TGTGCCAGCAGTGTCGGGGACACGGTAGTTTGGCCCCAGCATTTT
NA,TRBV11-3,TRBD1,TRBJ2-3,CASSFRQGTQYF,TGTGCCAGCAGCTTCCGACAGGGTACGCAGTATTTT
NA,TRBV29-1,NA,TRBJ2-5,CSAKDSTQETQYF,TGCAGCGCAAAGGACAGCACACAAGAGACCCAGTACTTC
NA,TRBV9,TRBD2,TRBJ2-1,CASSVGTSGNNEQFF,TGTGCCAGCAGCGTAGGAACTAGCGGGAACAATGAGCAGTTCTTC
NA,TRBV28,TRBD2,TRBJ2-1,CASSRRLAGVNEQFF,TGTGCCAGCAGTCGCCGACTAGCGGGAGTGAATGAGCAGTTCTTC
NA,TRBV6-1,NA,TRBJ2-5,CANSEAEGGLVTQYF,TGTGCCAACAGTGAAGCGGAGGGGGGGTTAGTGACCCAGTACTTC
few,TRBV7-9,NA,TRBJ2-5,CASSLVTGQETQYF,TGTGCCAGCAGCTTAGTTACGGGCCAAGAGACCCAGTACTTC
NA,TRBV9,TRBD1,TRBJ1-2,CASSLGQGGNYGYTF,TGTGCCAGCAGCCTGGGACAGGGCGGTAACTATGGCTACACCTTC
NA,TRBV7-3,TRBD1,TRBJ2-1,CASSAPSGTGHNEQFF,TGTGCCAGCAGCGCGCCCTCCGGGACAGGGCATAATGAGCAGTTCTTC
NA,TRBV5-1,NA,TRBJ2-5,CASSFSLPLEETQYF,TGCGCCAGCAGCTTTTCCTTGCCCCTGGAAGAGACCCAGTACTTC
once,TRBV5-4,NA,TRBJ2-2,CASSLGRGRSTGELFF,TGTGCCAGCAGCCTAGGGAGGGGGCGCAGCACCGGGGAGCTGTTTTTT
NA,TRBV6-1,NA,TRBJ2-6,CASRAGTGANVLTF,TGTGCCAGCAGAGCAGGGACTGGGGCCAACGTCCTGACTTTC
NA,TRBV27,NA,TRBJ2-7,CASSLKPGRPTPYEQYF,TGTGCCAGCAGTTTAAAACCCGGAAGGCCGACTCCATACGAGCAGTACTTC
NA,TRBV19,NA,TRBJ2-7,CASSIGRGPYEQYF,TGTGCCAGTAGTATAGGCAGGGGTCCCTACGAGCAGTACTTC
once,TRBV7-2,NA,TRBJ2-3,CASSLLGSPLYTDTQYF,TGTGCCAGCAGCTTATTAGGGTCCCCCTTATACACAGATACGCAGTATTTT
NA,TRBV18,TRBD2,TRBJ2-2,CASSPPGLAGSPTGELFF,TGTGCCAGCTCACCACCGGGACTAGCGGGGTCCCCAACCGGGGAGCTGTTTTTT
NA,TRBV4-3,NA,TRBJ1-1,CASSQSRGSTEAFF,TGCGCCAGCAGCCAAAGTCGAGGAAGCACTGAAGCTTTCTTT
NA,TRBV7-9,NA,TRBJ2-1,CASSSQGQPLEQFF,TGTGCCAGCAGCTCACAAGGACAGCCCCTTGAGCAGTTCTTC
few,TRBV9,NA,TRBJ2-3,CASSVHIGDTQYF,TGTGCCAGCAGCGTTCACATAGGAGATACGCAGTATTTT
NA,TRBV9,TRBD2,TRBJ2-7,CASSAGLAGGPGYEQYF,TGTGCCAGCAGCGCGGGACTAGCGGGAGGGCCAGGGTACGAGCAGTACTTC
NA,TRBV5-6,NA,TRBJ2-1,CASSLRRGNNEQFF,TGTGCCAGCAGCTTGAGGAGGGGTAACAATGAGCAGTTCTTC
NA,TRBV28,TRBD1,TRBJ1-1,CASSSGQGPEAFF,TGTGCCAGCAGTTCCGGACAGGGACCTGAAGCTTTCTTT
NA,TRBV10-2,NA,TRBJ1-2,CASRGQGGLANYGYTF,TGCGCCAGCAGAGGGCAGGGAGGACTAGCTAACTATGGCTACACCTTC
NA,TRBV7-8,TRBD1,TRBJ1-1,CASSLAGQHTEAFF,TGTGCCAGCAGCTTAGCGGGACAGCACACTGAAGCTTTCTTT
NA,TRBV7-8,NA,TRBJ1-2,CASSLAGTYGYTF,TGTGCCAGCAGCTTAGCAGGGACCTATGGCTACACCTTC
NA,TRBV5-6,NA,TRBJ2-2,CASSPGSTGELFF,TGTGCCAGCAGCCCAGGTTCCACCGGGGAGCTGTTTTTT
NA,TRBV5-1,NA,TRBJ2-1,CASSLGREPHNEQFF,TGCGCCAGCAGCTTGGGGCGGGAACCCCACAATGAGCAGTTCTTC
NA,TRBV27,NA,TRBJ1-5,CASSFSGPHQPQHF,TGTGCCAGCAGTTTCTCAGGGCCCCATCAGCCCCAGCATTTT
many,TRBV7-8,TRBD1,TRBJ2-2,CASSSLTGGTGELFF,TGTGCCAGCAGCTCATTAACAGGGGGCACCGGGGAGCTGTTTTTT
NA,TRBV29-1,NA,TRBJ2-1,CSVRQGIGEQFF,TGCAGCGTCCGTCAGGGGATCGGTGAGCAGTTCTTC
NA,TRBV9,TRBD2,TRBJ2-5,CASSRSGTMYQETQYF,TGTGCCAGCAGCCGTTCCGGGACTATGTACCAAGAGACCCAGTACTTC
NA,TRBV30,NA,TRBJ1-2,CAWVSGSGGYTF,TGTGCCTGGGTCAGCGGGTCTGGTGGCTACACCTTC
NA,TRBV27,NA,TRBJ2-7,CASRPTGLSSYEQYF,TGTGCCAGCCGACCGACAGGATTGAGCTCCTACGAGCAGTACTTC
few,TRBV14,NA,TRBJ2-1,CASSQDPDRYNEQFF,TGTGCCAGCAGCCAAGACCCCGACCGGTACAATGAGCAGTTCTTC
NA,TRBV5-1,NA,TRBJ1-1,CASSPTLTGDSTEAFF,TGCGCCAGCAGCCCAACCTTGACAGGTGACAGCACTGAAGCTTTCTTT
NA,TRBV10-2,NA,TRBJ2-7,CASSDPDTLYEQYF,TGCGCCAGCAGTGACCCAGACACCCTCTACGAGCAGTACTTC
NA,TRBV5-6,NA,TRBJ2-2,CASSLTGIAGELFF,TGTGCCAGCAGCTTGACAGGTATCGCCGGGGAGCTGTTTTTT
NA,TRBV5-8,NA,TRBJ1-5,CASSLPGGDSNQPQHF,TGTGCCAGCAGCTTGCCTGGCGGCGATAGCAATCAGCCCCAGCATTTT
NA,TRBV18,NA,TRBJ1-1,CASSTDRNTEAFF,TGTGCCAGCTCAACGGACAGGAACACTGAAGCTTTCTTT
NA,TRBV18,TRBD1,TRBJ1-2,CASSPGGQGLGYTF,TGTGCCAGCTCACCGGGAGGACAGGGTTTGGGCTACACCTTC